The 5 T cell receptor beta chains listed next were all sequenced from one sample in a study of blood T cell repertoires in COVID-19. This table comes from immunoSEQ multiplex PCR, and its TCRdb copy is limited to in-frame clones, with some not included. The sample records tens of thousands of clones, about 80% being singletons. The sequencing sample was made of peripheral blood. These receptors all come from a man aged 55 to 69 with acute or convalescent COVID-19.

The genes are TRBV12-3 or TRBV12-4 and TRBJ2-1, with 7 bases that match TRBD2. The junction had 5 bases not matched to a gene; V was cut back by 7 bases and J by 8 bases. This CDR3 contains 12 residues. Here the CDR3 DNA reads TGTGCCAGCAAAAGACGGGGGGATGAGCAGTTCTTC. Translated: CASKRRGDEQFF.

This chain uses TRBV6-4 with TRBJ2-3; no clear D gene. The CDR3 runs 13 residues. The V and J ends lost 6 bases and 0 bases respectively, with 7 bases between them. The germline V gene has CDR1 MRHNA and CDR2 SNTAGT. The chain's CDR3 is CASSQTSTDTQYF. The CDR3 region has the DNA TGTGCCAGCAGCCAGACTAGCACAGATACGCAGTATTTT.

The genes are TRBV19 and TRBJ2-1; no reliable D call. Germline V gene data show CDR1 as LNHDA and CDR2 as SQIVND (reference sequence). The CDR3 consists of 12 residues. V shed 1 base and J shed 8 bases, with 6 bases lying between them. CDR3 DNA: TGTGCCAGTAGTATAGGACAAGATGAGCAGTTCTTC. As protein: CASSIGQDEQFF.

CDR3 nucleotides: TGTGCCAGCAGTTTCAACAGTGAGCAGTTCTTC. Its protein product is CASSFNSEQFF. The V call is TRBV12-3 or TRBV12-4, the J call TRBJ2-1; D unclear. V gave up 3 bases and J gave up 9 bases, with 6 bases separating them. The CDR3 totals 11 residues.

The chain carries TRBV18 and TRBJ1-4; a weak D match, TRBD1 (5 bases). The CDR3 is 14 residues long. V lost 2 bases and J 11 bases, leaving 15 bases between the germline ends. Germline CDR1 is KGHSH and CDR2 is LQKENI. The CDR3 nucleotides read TGTGCCAGCTCACCAACTAGCCAGGGCGGGAAACTGTTTTTT. Residues: CASSPTSQGGKLFF. Using reference TRBV18 and TRBJ1-4 for the parts outside the CDR3, the full variable domain is NAGVMQNPRHLVRRRGQEARLRCSPMKGHSHVYWYRQLPEEGLKFMVYLQKENIIDESGMPKERFSAEFPKEGPSILRIQQVVRGDSAAYFCASSPTSQGGKLFFGSGTQLSVL.